This TCR beta chain was sequenced in a study of T cells in Graves' hyperthyroidism and ophthalmopathy. Study-wide context: Once the initial diagnosis was made, peripheral blood was obtained before any treatment.

This CDR3 comprises 15 residues. Trimming removed 5 bases from V and 4 bases from J, with 17 bases in between. Germline V gene lookup returns CDR1 SEHNR and CDR2 FQNEAQ (reference sequence). Thyroid ultrasound, orbital computed tomography, clinical symptoms, and serum thyroxine and TRAb underpinned diagnoses. Authors of the study amplified TCR beta CDR3 regions from RNA transcripts. The HTBI primer set drove a first-round RT-PCR of the TCR CDR3. TCRdb re-called the multiplex PCR reads with MiXCR, one entry per CDR3 protein. The sample consists of around 500,000 distinct CDR3 sequences, under 15% of them appearing once.

The clonotype comes from a woman younger than 35 with Graves' hyperthyroidism. The rearrangement uses TRBV7-9 and TRBJ1-2, with D possibly being TRBD1 (5 bases). Sequenced material: blood. As DNA, the CDR3 is TGTGCCAGCAGCCCGGGCCCCCCAGGGACCTATGGCTACACCTTC. Protein sequence: CASSPGPPGTYGYTF.